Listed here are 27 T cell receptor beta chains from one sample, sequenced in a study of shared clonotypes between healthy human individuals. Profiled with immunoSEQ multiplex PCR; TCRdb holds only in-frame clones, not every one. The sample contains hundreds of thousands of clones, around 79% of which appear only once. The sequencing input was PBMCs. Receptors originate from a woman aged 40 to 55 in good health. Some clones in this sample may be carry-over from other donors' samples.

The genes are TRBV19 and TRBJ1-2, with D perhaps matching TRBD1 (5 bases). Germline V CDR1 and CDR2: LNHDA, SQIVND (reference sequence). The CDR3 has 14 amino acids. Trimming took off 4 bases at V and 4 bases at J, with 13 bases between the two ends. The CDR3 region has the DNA TGTGCCAGTAGTACTCGGGGCTCCTCCTATGGCTACACCTTC. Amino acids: CASSTRGSSYGYTF.

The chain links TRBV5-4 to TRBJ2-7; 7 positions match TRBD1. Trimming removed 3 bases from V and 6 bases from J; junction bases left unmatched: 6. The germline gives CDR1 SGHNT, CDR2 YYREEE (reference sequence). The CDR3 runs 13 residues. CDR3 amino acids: CASSSLTGREQYF. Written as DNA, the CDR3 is TGTGCCAGCAGCTCACTGACAGGGCGCGAGCAGTACTTC.

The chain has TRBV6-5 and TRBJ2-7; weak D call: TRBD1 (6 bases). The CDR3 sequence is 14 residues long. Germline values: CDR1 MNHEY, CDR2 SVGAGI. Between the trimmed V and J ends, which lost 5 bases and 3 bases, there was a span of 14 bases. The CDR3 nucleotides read TGTGCCAGCAGTACAGGGAAAGGGGGCTACGAGCAGTACTTC. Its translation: CASSTGKGGYEQYF.

The CDR3 sequence: CASSPGRQANEKLFF. The CDR3 DNA reads as TGTGCCAGCAGCCCGGGACGGCAAGCTAATGAAAAACTGTTTTTT. V and J are TRBV28 and TRBJ1-4, with D tentatively TRBD1 (5 bases). The CDR3 is 15 amino acids. The V gene's germline CDR1 is MDHEN and CDR2 SYDVKM. The ends were cut back, 6 bases at V and 3 bases at J, with 14 bases in the middle.

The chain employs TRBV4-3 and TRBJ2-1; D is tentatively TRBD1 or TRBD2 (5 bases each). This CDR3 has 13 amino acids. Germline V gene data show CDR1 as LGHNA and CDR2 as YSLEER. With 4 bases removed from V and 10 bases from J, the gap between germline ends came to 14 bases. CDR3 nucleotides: TGCGCCAGCAGCCCCATGTCGGGGCGGGAGCAGTTCTTC. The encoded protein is CASSPMSGREQFF.

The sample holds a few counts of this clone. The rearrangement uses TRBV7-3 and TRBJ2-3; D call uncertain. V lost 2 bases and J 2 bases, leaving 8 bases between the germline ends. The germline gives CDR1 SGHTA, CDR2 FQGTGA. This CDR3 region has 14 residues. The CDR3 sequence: CASSLDPNTDTQYF. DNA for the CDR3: TGTGCCAGCAGCTTAGACCCGAACACAGATACGCAGTATTTT. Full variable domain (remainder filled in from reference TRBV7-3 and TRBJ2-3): GAGVSQTPSNKVTEKGKYVELRCDPISGHTALYWYRQSLGQGPEFLIYFQGTGAADDSGLPNDRFFAVRPEGSVSTLKIQRTERGDSAVYLCASSLDPNTDTQYFGPGTRLTVL.

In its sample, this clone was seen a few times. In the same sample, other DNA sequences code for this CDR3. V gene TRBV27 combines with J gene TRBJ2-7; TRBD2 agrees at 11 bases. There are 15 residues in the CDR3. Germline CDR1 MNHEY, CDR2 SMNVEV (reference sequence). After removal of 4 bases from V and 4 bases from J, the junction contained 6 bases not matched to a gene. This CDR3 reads CASSWSGTSGYEQYF. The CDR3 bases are TGTGCCAGCAGTTGGTCCGGGACTAGCGGTTACGAGCAGTACTTC.

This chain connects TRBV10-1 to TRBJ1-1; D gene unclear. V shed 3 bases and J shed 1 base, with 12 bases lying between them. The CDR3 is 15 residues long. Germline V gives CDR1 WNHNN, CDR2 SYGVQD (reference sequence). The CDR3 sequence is CASSDAGSPNTEAFF. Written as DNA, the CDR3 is TGCGCCAGCAGTGATGCCGGCAGTCCGAACACTGAAGCTTTCTTT.

The chain's CDR3 is CASSEGQNNYGYTF. For the CDR3, the DNA is TGTGCCAGCAGCGAAGGACAGAATAACTATGGCTACACCTTC. The chain has TRBV5-4 and TRBJ1-2; D might be TRBD1 (6 bases). Germline-derived CDR1 and CDR2 are SGHNT and YYREEE (reference sequence). The ends were cut back, 4 bases at V and 1 base at J, with 11 bases in the middle. The CDR3 consists of 14 residues.

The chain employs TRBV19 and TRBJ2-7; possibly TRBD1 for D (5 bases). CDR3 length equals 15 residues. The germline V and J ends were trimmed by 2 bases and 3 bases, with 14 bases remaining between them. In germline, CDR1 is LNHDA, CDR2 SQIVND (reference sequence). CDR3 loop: CASSITTTADYEQYF. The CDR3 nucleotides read TGTGCCAGTAGTATAACAACGACAGCTGACTACGAGCAGTACTTC.

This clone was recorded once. The CDR3 protein is CASRSVGSDDDEQFF. The DNA of the CDR3 is TGTGCAAGTCGCTCAGTTGGTAGTGACGACGATGAGCAGTTCTTC. The V gene is TRBV12-2, the J gene TRBJ2-1. TRBV12-2 is designated a pseudogene. The CDR3 runs to 15 residues.

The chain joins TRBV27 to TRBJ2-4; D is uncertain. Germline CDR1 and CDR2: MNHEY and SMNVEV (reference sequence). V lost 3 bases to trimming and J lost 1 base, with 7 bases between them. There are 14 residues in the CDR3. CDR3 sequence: CASSFARAKNIQYF. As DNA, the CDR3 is TGTGCCAGCAGTTTCGCTAGGGCCAAAAACATTCAGTACTTC.

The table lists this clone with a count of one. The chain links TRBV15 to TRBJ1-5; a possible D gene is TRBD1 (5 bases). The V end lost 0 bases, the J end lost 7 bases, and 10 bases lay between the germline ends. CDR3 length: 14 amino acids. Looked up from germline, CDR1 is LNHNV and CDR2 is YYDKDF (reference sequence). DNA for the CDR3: TGTGCCACCAGCAGAGATGGGACGCCGCAGCCCCAGCATTTT. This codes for CATSRDGTPQPQHF.

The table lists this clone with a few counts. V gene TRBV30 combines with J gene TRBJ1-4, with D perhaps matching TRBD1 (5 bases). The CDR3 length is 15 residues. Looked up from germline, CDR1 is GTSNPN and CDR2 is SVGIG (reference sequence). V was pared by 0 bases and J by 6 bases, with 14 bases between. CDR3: CAWSVGAGIDEKLFF. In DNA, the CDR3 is TGTGCCTGGAGTGTCGGGGCAGGGATTGATGAAAAACTGTTTTTT.

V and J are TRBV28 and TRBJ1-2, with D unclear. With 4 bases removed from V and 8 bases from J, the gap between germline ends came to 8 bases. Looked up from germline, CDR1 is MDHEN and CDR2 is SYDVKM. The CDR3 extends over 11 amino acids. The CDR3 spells CASSYAEGYTF. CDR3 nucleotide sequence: TGTGCCAGCAGTTACGCGGAGGGCTACACCTTC.

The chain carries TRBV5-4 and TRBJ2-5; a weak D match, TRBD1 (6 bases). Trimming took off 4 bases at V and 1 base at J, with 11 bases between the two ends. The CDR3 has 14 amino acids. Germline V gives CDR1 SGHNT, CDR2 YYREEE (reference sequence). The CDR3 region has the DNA TGTGCCAGCAGCCAACAGGGACCCCAAGAGACCCAGTACTTC. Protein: CASSQQGPQETQYF.

The DNA of the CDR3 is TGTGCCAGTGCCGGGGGGTCGGGAGATACGCAGTATTTT. Translation: CASAGGSGDTQYF. The chain links TRBV28 to TRBJ2-3, with TRBD2 identical over 7 bases. V was clipped by 9 bases and J by 5 bases; unmatched bases: 8. Germline V gene sequence: CDR1 MDHEN, CDR2 SYDVKM. This CDR3 has 13 residues.

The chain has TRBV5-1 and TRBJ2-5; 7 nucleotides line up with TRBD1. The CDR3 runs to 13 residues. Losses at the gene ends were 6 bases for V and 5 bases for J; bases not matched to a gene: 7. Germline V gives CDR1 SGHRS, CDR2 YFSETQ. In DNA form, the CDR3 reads TGCGCCAGCACCCAGGGGGAGAGGGAGACCCAGTACTTC. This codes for CASTQGERETQYF.

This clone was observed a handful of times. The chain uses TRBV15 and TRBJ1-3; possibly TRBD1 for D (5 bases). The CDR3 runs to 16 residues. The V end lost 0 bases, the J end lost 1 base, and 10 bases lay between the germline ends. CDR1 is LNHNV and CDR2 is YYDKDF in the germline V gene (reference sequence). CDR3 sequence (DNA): TGTGCCACCAGCAGAGATCGGGGACCTTCTGGAAACACCATATATTTT. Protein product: CATSRDRGPSGNTIYF.

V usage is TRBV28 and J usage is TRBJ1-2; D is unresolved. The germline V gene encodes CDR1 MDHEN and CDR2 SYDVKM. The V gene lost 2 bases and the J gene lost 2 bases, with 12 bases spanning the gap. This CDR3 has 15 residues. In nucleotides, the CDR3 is TGTGCCAGCAGTTTAACATCCCTAGTCAACTATGGCTACACCTTC. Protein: CASSLTSLVNYGYTF.

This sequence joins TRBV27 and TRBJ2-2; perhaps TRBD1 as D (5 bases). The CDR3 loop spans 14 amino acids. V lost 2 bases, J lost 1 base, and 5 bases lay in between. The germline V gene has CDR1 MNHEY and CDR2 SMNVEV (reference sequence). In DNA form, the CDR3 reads TGTGCCAGCAGTTTAGGACAGAACACCGGGGAGCTGTTTTTT. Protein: CASSLGQNTGELFF.

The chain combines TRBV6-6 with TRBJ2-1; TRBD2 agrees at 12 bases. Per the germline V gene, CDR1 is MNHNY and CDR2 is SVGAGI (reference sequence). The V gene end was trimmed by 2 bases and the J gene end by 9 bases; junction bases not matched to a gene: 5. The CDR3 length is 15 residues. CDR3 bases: TGTGCCAGCAGTTACCCTAGCGGGAGGGCCTTTGAGCAGTTCTTC. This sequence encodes CASSYPSGRAFEQFF.

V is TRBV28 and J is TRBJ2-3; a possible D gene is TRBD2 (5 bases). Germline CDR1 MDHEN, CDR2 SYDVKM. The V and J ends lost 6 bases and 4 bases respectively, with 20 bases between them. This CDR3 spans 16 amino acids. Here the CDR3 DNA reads TGTGCCAGCAGGCCCGCTACCTTAGCGCACGCAGATACGCAGTATTTT. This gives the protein CASRPATLAHADTQYF.

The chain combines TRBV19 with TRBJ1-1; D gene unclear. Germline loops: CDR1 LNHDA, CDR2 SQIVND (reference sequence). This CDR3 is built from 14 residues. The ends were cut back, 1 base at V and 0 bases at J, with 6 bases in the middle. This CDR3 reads CASSIGQVNTEAFF. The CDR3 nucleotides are TGTGCCAGTAGTATAGGGCAGGTGAACACTGAAGCTTTCTTT.

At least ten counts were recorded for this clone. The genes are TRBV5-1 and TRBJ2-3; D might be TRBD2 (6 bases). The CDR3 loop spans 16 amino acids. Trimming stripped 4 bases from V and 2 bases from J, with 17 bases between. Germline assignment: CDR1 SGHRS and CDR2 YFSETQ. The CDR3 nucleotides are TGCGCCAGCAGCCCCAAACGGGACTGGATCACAGATACGCAGTATTTT. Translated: CASSPKRDWITDTQYF.

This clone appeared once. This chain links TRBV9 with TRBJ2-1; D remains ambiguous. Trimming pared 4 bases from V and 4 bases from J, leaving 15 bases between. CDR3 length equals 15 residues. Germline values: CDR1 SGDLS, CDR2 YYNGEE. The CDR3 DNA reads TGTGCCAGCAGCTTATCGCGGCTATCATACAATGAGCAGTTCTTC. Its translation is CASSLSRLSYNEQFF.

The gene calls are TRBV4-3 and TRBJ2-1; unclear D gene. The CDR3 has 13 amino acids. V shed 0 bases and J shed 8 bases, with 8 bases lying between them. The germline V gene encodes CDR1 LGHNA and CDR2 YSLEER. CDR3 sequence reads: CASSQDLMDEQFF. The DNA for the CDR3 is TGCGCCAGCAGCCAAGATTTGATGGATGAGCAGTTCTTC.